A single sample gave rise to the 2 T cell receptor beta chains below, sequenced in a study of shared clonotypes between healthy human individuals. Sequencing used immunoSEQ multiplex PCR; TCRdb keeps in-frame clones, though not all of them. Of under 600,000 clones detected, roughly 72% appear once; the ten largest clones hold 9.5% to 15%. Input material: PBMCs. These receptors all stem from a woman in her thirties or forties in good health. Some clones in this sample may be carry-over from other donors' samples.

This chain uses TRBV28 with TRBJ2-4; tentatively, D is TRBD2 (5 bases). CDR1 is MDHEN, CDR2 SYDVKM, per germline. V was shortened by 11 bases and J by 10 bases, with 15 bases between the two germline ends. The CDR3 contains 11 residues. In DNA, the CDR3 is TGTGCCTCCGGCCTAGCCTCGATTCAGTACTTC. This gives the protein CASGLASIQYF.

The chain carries TRBV28 and TRBJ2-7; 16 bases map to TRBD2. Germline CDR1 is MDHEN and CDR2 is SYDVKM. The CDR3 has 18 residues. V lost 7 bases, J lost 7 bases, and 16 bases stayed unmatched. Written as DNA, the CDR3 is TGTGCCAGCAAGGGTGGGACTAGCGGGAGGGCAAGGTTGGGAGAGCAGTACTTC. Protein product: CASKGGTSGRARLGEQYF. Filled out from reference TRBV28 and TRBJ2-7, the complete variable domain reads DVKVTQSSRYLVKRTGEKVFLECVQDMDHENMFWYRQDPGLGLRLIYFSYDVKMKEKGDIPEGYSVSREKKERFSLILESASTNQTSMYLCASKGGTSGRARLGEQYFGPGTRLTVT.